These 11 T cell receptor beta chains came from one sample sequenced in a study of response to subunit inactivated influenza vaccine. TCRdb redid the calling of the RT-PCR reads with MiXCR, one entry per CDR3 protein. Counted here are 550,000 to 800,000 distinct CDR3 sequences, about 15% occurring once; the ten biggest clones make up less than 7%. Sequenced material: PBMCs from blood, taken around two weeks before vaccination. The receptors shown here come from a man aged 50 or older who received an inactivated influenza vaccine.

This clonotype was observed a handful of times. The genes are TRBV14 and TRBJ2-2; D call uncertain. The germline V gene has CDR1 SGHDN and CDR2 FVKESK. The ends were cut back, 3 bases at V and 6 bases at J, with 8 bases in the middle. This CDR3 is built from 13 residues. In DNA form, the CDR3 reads TGTGCCAGCAGCCAGGTGGCCCCCGGGGAGCTGTTTTTT. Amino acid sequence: CASSQVAPGELFF.

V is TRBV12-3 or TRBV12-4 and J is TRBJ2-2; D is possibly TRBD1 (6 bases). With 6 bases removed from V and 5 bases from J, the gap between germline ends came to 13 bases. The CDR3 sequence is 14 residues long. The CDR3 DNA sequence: TGTGCCAGCAGATTGGGGGCGCGAACCGGGGAGCTGTTTTTT. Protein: CASRLGARTGELFF.

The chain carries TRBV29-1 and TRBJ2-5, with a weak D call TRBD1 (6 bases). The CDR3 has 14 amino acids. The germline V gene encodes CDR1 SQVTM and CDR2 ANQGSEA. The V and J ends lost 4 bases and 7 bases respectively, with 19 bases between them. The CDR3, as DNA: TGCAGCGTTGGGGATGGGACATCCCGCTGGACCCAGTACTTC. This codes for CSVGDGTSRWTQYF.

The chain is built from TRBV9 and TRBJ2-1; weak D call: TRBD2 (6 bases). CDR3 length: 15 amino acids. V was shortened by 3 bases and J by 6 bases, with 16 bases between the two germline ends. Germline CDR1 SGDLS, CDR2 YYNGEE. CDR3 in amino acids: CASSAPRRGGNEQFF. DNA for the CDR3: TGTGCCAGCAGCGCCCCTCGTAGGGGAGGCAATGAGCAGTTCTTC.

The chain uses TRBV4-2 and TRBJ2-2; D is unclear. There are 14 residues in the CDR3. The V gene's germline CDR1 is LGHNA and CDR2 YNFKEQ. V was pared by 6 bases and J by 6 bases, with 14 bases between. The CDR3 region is CASSPRSEAGELFF. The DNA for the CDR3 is TGTGCCAGCAGTCCAAGAAGTGAGGCCGGGGAGCTGTTTTTT.

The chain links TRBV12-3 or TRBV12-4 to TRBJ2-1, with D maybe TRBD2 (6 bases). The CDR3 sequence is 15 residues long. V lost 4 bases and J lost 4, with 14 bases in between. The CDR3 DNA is TGTGCCAGCAGTTCGGGTCGCGGGACGTACAATGAGCAGTTCTTC. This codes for CASSSGRGTYNEQFF.

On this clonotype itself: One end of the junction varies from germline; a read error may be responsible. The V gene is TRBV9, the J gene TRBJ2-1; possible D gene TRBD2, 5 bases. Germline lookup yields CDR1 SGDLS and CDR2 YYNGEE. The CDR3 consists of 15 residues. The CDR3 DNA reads TGTGCCAGCAGCCCATCGGACGGACTCTACAATGAGCAGCTCTTC. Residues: CASSPSDGLYNEQLF.

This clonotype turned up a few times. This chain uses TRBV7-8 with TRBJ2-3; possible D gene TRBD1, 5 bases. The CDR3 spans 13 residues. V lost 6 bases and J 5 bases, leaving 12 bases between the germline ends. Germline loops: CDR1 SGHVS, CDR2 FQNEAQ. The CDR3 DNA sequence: TGTGCCAGCAGATTTCAGGGAAAAGATACGCAGTATTTT. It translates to CASRFQGKDTQYF.

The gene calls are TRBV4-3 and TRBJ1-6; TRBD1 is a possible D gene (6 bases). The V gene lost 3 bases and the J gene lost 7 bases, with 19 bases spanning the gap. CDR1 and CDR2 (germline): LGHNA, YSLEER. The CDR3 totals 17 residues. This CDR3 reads CASSQKSRGEGNSPLHF. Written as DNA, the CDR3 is TGCGCCAGCAGCCAGAAGAGCAGGGGTGAGGGAAATTCACCCCTCCACTTT.

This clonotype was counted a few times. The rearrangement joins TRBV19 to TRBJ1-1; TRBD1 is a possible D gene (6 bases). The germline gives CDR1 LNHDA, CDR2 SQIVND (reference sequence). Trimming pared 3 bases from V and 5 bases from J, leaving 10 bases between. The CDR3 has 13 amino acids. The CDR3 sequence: CASSMVGQTEAFF. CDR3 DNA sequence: TGTGCCAGTAGTATGGTGGGACAAACTGAAGCTTTCTTT.

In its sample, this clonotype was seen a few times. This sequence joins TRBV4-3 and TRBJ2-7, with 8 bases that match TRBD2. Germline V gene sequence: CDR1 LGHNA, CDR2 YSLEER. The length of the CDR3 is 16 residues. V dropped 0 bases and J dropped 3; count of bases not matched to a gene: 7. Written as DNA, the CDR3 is TGCGCCAGCAGCCAAGAGCTCACTAGCGGCTACTACGAGCAGTACTTC. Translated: CASSQELTSGYYEQYF.